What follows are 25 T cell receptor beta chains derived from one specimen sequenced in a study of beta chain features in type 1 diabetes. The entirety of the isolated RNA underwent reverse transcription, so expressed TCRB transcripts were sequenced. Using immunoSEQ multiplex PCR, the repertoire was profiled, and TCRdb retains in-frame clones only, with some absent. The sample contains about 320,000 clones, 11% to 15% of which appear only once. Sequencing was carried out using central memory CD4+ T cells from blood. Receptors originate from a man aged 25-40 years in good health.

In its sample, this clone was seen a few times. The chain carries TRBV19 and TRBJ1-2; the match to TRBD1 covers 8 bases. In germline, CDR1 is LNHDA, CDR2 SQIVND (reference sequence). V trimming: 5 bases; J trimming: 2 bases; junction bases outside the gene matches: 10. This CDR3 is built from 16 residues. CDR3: CASSLQGAMGNYGYTF. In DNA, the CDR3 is TGTGCCAGTAGTCTCCAGGGGGCGATGGGGAACTATGGCTACACCTTC. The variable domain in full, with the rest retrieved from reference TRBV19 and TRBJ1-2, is DGGITQSPKYLFRKEGQNVTLSCEQNLNHDAMYWYRQDPGQGLRLIYYSQIVNDFQKGDIAEGYSVSREKKESFPLTVTSAQKNPTAFYLCASSLQGAMGNYGYTFGSGTRLTVV.

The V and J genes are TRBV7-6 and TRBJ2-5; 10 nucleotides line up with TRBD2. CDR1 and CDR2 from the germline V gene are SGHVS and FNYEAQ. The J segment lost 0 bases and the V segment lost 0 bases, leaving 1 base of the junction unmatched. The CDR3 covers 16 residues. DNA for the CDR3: TGTGCCAGCAGCTTAGCGACTAGCGGGTACCAAGAGACCCAGTACTTC. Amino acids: CASSLATSGYQETQYF.

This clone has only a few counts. CDR3 loop: CASSVQGRGYNEQFF. CDR3 nucleotides: TGCGCCAGCAGTGTACAGGGAAGGGGCTACAATGAGCAGTTCTTC. V and J are TRBV5-1 and TRBJ2-1, with D perhaps TRBD1 (6 bases). The CDR3 loop spans 15 amino acids. Germline CDR1 is SGHRS and CDR2 is YFSETQ. The ends were cut back, 5 bases at V and 3 bases at J, with 15 bases in the middle.

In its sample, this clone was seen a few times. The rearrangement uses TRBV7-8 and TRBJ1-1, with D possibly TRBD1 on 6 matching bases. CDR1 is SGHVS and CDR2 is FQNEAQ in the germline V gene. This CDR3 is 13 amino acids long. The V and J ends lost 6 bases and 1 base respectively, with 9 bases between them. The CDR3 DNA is TGTGCCAGCAGTCAGGGGCGGAACACTGAAGCTTTCTTT. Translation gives CASSQGRNTEAFF.

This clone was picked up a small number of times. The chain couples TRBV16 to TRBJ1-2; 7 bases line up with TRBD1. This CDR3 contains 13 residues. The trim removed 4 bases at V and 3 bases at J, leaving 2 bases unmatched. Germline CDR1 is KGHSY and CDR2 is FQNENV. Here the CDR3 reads CASSPGQDYGYTF. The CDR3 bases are TGTGCCAGCAGCCCCGGACAGGACTATGGCTACACCTTC.

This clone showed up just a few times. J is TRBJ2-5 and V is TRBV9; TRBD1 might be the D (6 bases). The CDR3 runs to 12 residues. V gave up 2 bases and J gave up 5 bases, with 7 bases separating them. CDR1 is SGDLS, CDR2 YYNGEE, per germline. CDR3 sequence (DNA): TGTGCCAGCAGCGTCCAGGGGGAGACCCAGTACTTC. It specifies CASSVQGETQYF.

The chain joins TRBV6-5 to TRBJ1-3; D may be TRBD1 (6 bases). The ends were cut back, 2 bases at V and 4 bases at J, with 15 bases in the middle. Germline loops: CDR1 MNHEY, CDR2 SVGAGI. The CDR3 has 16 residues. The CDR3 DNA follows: TGTGCCAGCAGTTACGACAGGAACTTTGGAGGAAACACCATATATTTT. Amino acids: CASSYDRNFGGNTIYF.

CDR3 DNA: TGTGCCTCTGGACAGCTCAATCAGCCCCAGCATTTT. This translates into CASGQLNQPQHF. The gene calls are TRBV30 and TRBJ1-5, with D possibly TRBD1 on 6 matching bases. The CDR3 has 12 amino acids. V was trimmed by 7 bases and J by 3 bases, leaving 10 bases between them. Germline CDR1 reads GTSNPN; CDR2 reads SVGIG (reference sequence).

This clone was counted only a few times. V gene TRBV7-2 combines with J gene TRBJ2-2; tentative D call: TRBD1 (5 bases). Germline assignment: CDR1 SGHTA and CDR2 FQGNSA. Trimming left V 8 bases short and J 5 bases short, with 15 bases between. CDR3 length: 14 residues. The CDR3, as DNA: TGTGCCAGCGGCAGGGCTTCGGGTACCGGGGAGCTGTTTTTT. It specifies CASGRASGTGELFF.

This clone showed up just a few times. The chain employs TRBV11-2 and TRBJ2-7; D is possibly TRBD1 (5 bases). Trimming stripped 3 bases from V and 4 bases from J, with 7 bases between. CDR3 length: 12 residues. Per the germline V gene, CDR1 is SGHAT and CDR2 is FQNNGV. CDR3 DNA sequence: TGTGCCAGCAGCTTCGCAGGGTACGAGCAGTACGTC. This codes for CASSFAGYEQYV.

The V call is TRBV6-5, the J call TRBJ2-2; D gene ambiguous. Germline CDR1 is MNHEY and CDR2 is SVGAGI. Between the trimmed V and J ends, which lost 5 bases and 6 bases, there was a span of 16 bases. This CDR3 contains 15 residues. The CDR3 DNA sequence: TGTGCCAGCAGTCTCTCGGGCCGCAAATCCGGGGAGCTGTTTTTT. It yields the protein CASSLSGRKSGELFF.

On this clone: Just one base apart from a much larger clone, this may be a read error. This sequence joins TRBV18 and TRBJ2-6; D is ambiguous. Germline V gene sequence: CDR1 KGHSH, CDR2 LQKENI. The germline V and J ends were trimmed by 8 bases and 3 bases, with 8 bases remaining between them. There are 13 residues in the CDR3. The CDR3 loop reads CASSLVGANVLTF. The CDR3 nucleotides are TGTGCCAGCAGCTTAGTTGGGGCCAACGTCCTGACTTTC.

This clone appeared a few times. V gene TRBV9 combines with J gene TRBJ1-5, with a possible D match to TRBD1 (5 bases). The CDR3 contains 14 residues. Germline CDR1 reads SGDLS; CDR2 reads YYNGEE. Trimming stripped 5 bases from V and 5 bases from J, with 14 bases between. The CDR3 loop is CASSGTVEDQPQHF. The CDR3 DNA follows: TGTGCCAGCAGTGGGACGGTCGAGGATCAGCCCCAGCATTTT.

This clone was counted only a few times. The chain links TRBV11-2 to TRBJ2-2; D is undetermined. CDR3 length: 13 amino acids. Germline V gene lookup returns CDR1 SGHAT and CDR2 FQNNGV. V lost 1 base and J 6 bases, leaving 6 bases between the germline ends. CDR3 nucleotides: TGTGCCAGCAGCTTAGGGCAGTCCGGGGAGCTGTTTTTT. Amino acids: CASSLGQSGELFF.

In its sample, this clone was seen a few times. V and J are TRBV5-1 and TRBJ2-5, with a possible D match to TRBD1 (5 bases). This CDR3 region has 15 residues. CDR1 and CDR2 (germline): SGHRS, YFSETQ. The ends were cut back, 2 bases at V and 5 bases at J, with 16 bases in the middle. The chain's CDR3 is CASSLQARVIETQYF. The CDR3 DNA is TGCGCCAGCAGCTTACAGGCCAGGGTGATCGAGACCCAGTACTTC.

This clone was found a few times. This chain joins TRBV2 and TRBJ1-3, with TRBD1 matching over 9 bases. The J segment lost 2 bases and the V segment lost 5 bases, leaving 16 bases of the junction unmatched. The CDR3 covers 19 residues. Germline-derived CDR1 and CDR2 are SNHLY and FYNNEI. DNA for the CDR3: TGTGCCAGCAGTTGGTCTCGGACAGGGGTAATAGTCGCTGGAAACACCATATATTTT. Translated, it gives CASSWSRTGVIVAGNTIYF.

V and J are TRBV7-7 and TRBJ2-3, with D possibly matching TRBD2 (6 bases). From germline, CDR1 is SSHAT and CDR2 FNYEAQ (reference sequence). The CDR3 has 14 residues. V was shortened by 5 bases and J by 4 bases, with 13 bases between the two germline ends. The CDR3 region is CASSQVGEADTQYF. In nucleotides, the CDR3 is TGTGCCAGCAGCCAGGTTGGGGAGGCAGATACGCAGTATTTT.

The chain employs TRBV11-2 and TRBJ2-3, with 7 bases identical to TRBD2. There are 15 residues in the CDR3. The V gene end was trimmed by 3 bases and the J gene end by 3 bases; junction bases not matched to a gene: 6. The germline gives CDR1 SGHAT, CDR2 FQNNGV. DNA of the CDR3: TGTGCCAGCAGCTTGGGAGGGGCTGGTACAGATACGCAGTATTTT. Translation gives CASSLGGAGTDTQYF.

The CDR3 region has the DNA TGTGCCAGCAGCTTGGGAGGTACCGGGACAGGGAGTCAGCCCCAGCATTTT. Protein: CASSLGGTGTGSQPQHF. The genes are TRBV11-3 and TRBJ1-5; TRBD1 matches at 9 bases. V lost 3 bases and J lost 6; bases outside the gene matches: 12. Per germline, CDR1 SGHNT and CDR2 YENEEA. The CDR3 covers 17 residues. Variable domain in full (rest from reference TRBV11-3 and TRBJ1-5): EAGVVQSPRYKIIEKKQPVAFWCNPISGHNTLYWYLQNLGQGPELLIRYENEEAVDDSQLPKDRFSAERLKGVDSTLKIQPAELGDSAVYLCASSLGGTGTGSQPQHFGDGTRLSIL.

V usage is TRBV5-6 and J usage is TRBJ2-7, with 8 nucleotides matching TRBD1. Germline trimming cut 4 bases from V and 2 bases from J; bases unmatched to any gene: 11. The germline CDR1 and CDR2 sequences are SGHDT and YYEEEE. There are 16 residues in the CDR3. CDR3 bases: TGTGCCAGCAGCCGTTGGACAGGGAGGAGTCCCTACGAGCAGTACTTC. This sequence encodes CASSRWTGRSPYEQYF. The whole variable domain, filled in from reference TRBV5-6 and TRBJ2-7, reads DAGVTQSPTHLIKTRGQQVTLRCSPKSGHDTVSWYQQALGQGPQFIFQYYEEEERQRGNFPDRFSGHQFPNYSSELNVNALLLGDSALYLCASSRWTGRSPYEQYFGPGTRLTVT.

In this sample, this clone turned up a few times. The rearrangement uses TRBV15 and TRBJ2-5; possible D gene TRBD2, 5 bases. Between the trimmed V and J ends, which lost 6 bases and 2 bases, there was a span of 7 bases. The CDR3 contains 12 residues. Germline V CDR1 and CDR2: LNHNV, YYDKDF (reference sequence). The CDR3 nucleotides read TGTGCCACCAGTCGGAGGCAAGAGACCCAGTACTTC. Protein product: CATSRRQETQYF.

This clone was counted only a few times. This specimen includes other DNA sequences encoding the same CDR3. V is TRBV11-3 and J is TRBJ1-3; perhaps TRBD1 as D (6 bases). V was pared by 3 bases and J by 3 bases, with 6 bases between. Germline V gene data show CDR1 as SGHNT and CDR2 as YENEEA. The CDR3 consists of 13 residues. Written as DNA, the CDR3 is TGTGCCAGCAGCTTGGACAGTGGAAACACCATATATTTT. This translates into CASSLDSGNTIYF.

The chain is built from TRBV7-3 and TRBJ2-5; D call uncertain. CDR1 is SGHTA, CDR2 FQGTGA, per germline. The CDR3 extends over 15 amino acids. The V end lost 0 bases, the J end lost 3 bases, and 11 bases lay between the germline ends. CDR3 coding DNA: TGTGCCAGCAGCTTAACGGGTTTGGAAAAAGAGACCCAGTACTTC. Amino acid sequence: CASSLTGLEKETQYF.

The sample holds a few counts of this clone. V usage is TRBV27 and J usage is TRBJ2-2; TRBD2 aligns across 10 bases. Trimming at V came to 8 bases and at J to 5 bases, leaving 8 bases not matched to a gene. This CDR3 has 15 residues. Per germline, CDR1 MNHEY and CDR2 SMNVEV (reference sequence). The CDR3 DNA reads TGTGCCAGCGGAATAGCGGGAGGTGAAACCGGGGAGCTGTTTTTT. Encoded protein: CASGIAGGETGELFF.

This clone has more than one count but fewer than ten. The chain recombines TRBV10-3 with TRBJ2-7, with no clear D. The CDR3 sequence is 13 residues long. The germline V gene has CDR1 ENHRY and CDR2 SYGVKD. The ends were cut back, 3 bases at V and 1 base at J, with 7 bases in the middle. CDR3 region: CAISDALSYEQYF. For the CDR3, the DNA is TGTGCCATCAGTGACGCATTGTCCTACGAGCAGTACTTC.